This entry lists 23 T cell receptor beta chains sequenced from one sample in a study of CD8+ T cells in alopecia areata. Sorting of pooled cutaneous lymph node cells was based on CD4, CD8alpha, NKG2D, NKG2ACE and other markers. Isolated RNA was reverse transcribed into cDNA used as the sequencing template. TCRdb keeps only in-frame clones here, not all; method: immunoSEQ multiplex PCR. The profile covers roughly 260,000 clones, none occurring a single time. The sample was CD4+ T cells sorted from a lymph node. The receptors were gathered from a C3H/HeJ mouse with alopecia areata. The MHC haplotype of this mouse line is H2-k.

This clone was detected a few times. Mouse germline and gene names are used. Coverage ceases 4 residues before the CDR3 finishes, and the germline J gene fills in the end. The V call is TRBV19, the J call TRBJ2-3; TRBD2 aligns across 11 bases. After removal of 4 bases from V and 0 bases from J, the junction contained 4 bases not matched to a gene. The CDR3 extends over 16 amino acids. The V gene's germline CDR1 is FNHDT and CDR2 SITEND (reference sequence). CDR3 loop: CASSRTGGPSAETLYF. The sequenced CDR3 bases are TGTGCCAGCAGTCGGACTGGGGGGCCTAGTGCAGAA.

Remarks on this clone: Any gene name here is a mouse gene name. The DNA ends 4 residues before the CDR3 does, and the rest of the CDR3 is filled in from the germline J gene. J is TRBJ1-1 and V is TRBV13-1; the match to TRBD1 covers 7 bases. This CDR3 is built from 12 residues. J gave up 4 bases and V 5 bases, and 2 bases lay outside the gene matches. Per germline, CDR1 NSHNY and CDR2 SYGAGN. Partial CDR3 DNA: TGTGCCAGCAGCAAGGGGGCCACA. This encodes CASSKGAT. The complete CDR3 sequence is CASSKGATEVFF.

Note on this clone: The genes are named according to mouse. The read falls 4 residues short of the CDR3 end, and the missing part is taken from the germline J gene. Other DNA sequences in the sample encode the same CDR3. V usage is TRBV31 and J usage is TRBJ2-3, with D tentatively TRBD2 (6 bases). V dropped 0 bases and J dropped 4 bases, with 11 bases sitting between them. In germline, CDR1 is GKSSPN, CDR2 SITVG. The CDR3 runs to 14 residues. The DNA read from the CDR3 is TGTGCCTGGAGTCTGGGTTGGGGGTCAGAA. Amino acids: CAWSLGWGSE. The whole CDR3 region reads CAWSLGWGSETLYF.

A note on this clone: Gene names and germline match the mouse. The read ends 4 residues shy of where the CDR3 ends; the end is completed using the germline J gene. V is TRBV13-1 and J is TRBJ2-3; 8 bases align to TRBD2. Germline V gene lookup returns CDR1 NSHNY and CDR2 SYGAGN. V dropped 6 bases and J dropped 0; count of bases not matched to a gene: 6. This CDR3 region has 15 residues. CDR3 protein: CASTQLGASAETLYF. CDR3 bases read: TGTGCCAGCACCCAACTGGGGGCTAGTGCAGAA.

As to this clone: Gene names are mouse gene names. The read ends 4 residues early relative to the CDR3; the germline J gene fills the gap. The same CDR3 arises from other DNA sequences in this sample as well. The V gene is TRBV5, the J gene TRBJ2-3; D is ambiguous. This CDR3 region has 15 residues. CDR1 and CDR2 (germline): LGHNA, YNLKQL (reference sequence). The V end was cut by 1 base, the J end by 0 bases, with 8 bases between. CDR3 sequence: CASSQAQISAETLYF. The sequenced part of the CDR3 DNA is TGTGCCAGCAGCCAAGCGCAGATAAGTGCAGAA.

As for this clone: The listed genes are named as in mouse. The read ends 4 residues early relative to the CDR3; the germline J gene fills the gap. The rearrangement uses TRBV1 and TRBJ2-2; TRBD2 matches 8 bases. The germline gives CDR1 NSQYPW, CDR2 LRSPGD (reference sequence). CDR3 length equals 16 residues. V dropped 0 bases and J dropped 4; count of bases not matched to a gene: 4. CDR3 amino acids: CTCSADRWGATGQLYF. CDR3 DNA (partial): TGCACCTGCAGTGCAGATCGCTGGGGGGCCACCGGG.

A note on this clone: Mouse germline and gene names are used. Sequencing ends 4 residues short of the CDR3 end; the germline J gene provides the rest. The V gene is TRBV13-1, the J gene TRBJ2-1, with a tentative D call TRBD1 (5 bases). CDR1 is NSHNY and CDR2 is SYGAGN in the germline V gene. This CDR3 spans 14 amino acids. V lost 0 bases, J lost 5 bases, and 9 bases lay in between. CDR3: CASSDAGLDAEQFF. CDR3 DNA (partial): TGTGCCAGCAGTGATGCAGGGCTGGATGCT.

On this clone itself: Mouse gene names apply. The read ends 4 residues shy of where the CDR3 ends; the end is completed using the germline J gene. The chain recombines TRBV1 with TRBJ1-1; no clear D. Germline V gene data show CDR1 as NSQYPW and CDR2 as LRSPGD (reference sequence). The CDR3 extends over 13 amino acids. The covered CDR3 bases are TGCACCTGCAGTGCAGAGGCAGGCCCA. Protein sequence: CTCSAEAGP. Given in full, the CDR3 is CTCSAEAGPEVFF.

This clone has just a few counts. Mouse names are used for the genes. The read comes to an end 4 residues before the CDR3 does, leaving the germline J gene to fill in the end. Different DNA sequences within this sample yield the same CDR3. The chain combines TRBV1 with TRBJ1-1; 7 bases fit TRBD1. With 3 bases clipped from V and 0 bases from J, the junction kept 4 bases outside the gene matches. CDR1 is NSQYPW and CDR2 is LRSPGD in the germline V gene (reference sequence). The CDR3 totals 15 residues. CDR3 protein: CTCSASGTANTEVFF. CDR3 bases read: TGCACCTGCAGTGCCTCTGGGACAGCAAACACA.

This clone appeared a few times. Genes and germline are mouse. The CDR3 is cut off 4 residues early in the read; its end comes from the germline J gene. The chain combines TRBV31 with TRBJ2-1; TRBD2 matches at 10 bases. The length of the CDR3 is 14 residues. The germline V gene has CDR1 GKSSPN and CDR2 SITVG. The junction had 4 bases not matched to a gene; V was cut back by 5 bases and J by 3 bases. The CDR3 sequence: CAWVGLGVYAEQFF. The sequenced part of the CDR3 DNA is TGTGCCTGGGTCGGACTGGGGGTCTATGCT.

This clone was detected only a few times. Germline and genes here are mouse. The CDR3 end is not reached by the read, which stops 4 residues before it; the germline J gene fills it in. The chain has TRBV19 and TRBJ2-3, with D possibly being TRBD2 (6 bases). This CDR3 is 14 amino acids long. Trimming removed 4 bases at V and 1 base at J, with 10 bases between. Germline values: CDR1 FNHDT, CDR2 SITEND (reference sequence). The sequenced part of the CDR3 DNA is TGTGCCAGCAGTCTCCCTGGGGGTGCAGAA. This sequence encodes CASSLPGGAE. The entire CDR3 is CASSLPGGAETLYF. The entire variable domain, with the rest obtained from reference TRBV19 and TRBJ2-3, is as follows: GGIITQTPKFLIGQEGQKLTLKCQQNFNHDTMYWYRQDSGKGLRLIYYSITENDLQKGDLSEGYDASREKKSSFSLTVTSAQKNEMAVFLCASSLPGGAETLYFGSGTRLTVL.

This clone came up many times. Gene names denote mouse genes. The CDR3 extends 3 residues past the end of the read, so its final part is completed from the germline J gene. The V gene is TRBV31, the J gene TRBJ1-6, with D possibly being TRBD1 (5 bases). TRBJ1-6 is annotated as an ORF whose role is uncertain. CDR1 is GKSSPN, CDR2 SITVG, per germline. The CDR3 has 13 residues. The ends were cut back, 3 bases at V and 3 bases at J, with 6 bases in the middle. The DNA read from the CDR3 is TGTGCCTGGAGGGACATCTATAATTCGCCC. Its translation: CAWRDIYNSP. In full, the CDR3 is CAWRDIYNSPLYF.

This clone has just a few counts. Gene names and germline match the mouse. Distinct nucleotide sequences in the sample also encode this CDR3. The covered CDR3 bases are TGTGCCAGCGGTGGGGGGGGGTCTAGTGCAGAA. Translating gives CASGGGGSSAE. The whole CDR3 protein is CASGGGGSSAETLYF. The J gene is TRBJ2-3, the V gene TRBV13-2; 7 nucleotides match TRBD2. The read stops 4 residues short of the end of the CDR3; the missing end is completed from the germline J gene. J lost 0 bases, V lost 3 bases, and 4 bases had no gene match. In germline, CDR1 is NNHNN, CDR2 SYGAGS (reference sequence). The CDR3 totals 15 residues.

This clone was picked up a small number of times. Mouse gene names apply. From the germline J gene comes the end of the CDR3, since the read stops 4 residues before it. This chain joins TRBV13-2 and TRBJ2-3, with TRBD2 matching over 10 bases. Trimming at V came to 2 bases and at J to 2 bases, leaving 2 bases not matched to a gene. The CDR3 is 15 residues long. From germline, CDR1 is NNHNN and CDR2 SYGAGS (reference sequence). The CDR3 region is CASGDWGGLAETLYF. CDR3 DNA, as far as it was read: TGTGCCAGCGGTGACTGGGGGGGCCTTGCAGAA.

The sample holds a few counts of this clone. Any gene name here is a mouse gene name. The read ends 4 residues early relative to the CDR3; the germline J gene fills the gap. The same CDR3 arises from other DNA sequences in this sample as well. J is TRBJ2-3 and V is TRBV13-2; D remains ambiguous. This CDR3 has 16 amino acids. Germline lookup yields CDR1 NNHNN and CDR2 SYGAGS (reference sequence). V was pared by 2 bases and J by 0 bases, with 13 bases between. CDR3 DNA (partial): TGTGCCAGCGGTGACCCCGCAGGCTCTAGTGCAGAA. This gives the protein CASGDPAGSSAE. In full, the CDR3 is CASGDPAGSSAETLYF.

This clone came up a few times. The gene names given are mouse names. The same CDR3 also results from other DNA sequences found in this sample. The sequenced part of the CDR3 DNA is TGTGCCAGCAGACCACAGGGTGGCTATGCT. Protein sequence: CASRPQGGYA. The whole CDR3 is CASRPQGGYAEQFF. The V gene is TRBV19, the J gene TRBJ2-1, with D possibly matching TRBD1 (6 bases). The read terminates 4 residues ahead of where the CDR3 ends, so the germline J gene completes it. The germline V gene encodes CDR1 FNHDT and CDR2 SITEND (reference sequence). V shed 5 bases and J shed 3 bases, with 12 bases lying between them. This CDR3 has 14 amino acids.

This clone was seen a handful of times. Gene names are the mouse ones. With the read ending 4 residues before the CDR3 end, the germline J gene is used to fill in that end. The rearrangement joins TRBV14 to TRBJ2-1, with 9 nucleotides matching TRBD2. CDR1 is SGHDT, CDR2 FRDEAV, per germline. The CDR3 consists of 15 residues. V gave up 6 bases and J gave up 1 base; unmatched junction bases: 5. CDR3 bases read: TGTGCCAGCAAAATACTGGGGGGAAACTATGCT. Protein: CASKILGGNYA. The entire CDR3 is CASKILGGNYAEQFF. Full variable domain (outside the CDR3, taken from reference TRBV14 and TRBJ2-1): EAGVTQSPRYAVLQEGQAVSFWCDPISGHDTLYWYQQPRDQGPQLLVYFRDEAVIDNSQLPSDRFSAVRPKGTNSTLKIQSAKQGDTATYLCASKILGGNYAEQFFGPGTRLTVL.

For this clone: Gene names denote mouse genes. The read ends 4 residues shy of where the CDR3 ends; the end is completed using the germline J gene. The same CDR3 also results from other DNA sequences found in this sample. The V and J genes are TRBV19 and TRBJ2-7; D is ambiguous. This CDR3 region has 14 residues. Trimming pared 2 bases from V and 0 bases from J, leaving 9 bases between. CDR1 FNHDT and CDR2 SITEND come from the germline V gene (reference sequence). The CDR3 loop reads CASSIPGSSYEQYF. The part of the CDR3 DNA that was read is TGTGCCAGCAGTATCCCAGGTAGCTCCTAT.

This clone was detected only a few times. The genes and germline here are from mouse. The CDR3 is CASSPDREEVFF. The covered CDR3 bases are TGTGCCAGCAGTCCTGACAGGGAA. V gene TRBV19 combines with J gene TRBJ1-1; TRBD1 aligns across 7 bases. The DNA ends 4 residues before the CDR3 does, and the rest of the CDR3 is filled in from the germline J gene. Germline V lookup: CDR1 FNHDT, CDR2 SITEND (reference sequence). This CDR3 is built from 12 residues.

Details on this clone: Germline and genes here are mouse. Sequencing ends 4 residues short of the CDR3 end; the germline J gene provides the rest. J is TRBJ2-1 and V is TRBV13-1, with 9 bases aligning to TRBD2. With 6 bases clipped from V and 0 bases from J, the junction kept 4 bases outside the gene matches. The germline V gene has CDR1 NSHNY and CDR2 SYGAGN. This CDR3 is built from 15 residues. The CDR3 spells CASTRLGVNYAEQFF. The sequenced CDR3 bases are TGTGCCAGCACCAGACTGGGGGTTAACTATGCT.

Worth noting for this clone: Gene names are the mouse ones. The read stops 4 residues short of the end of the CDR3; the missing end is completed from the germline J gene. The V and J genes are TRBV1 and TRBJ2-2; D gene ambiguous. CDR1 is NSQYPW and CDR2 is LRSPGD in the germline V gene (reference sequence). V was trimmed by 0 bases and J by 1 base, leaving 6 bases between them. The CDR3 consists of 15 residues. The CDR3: CTCSADHINTGQLYF. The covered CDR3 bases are TGCACCTGCAGTGCAGATCACATAAACACCGGG.

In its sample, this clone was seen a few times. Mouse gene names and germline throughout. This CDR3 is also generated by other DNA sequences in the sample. CDR3 bases read: TGCACCTGCAGTGCCGGGGGGTTTAACCAAGAC. Translation: CTCSAGGFNQD. In full, the CDR3 is CTCSAGGFNQDTQYF. The chain carries TRBV1 and TRBJ2-5, with D possibly matching TRBD2 (6 bases). The read terminates 4 residues ahead of where the CDR3 ends, so the germline J gene completes it. In germline, CDR1 is NSQYPW, CDR2 LRSPGD (reference sequence). V was pared by 3 bases and J by 0 bases, with 10 bases between. This CDR3 region has 15 residues.

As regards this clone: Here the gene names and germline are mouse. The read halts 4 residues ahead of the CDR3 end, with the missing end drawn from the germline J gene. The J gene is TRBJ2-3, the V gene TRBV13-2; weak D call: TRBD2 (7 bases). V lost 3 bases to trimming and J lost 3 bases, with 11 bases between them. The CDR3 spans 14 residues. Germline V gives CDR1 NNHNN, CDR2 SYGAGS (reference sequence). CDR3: CASGGRGGAETLYF. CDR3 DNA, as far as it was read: TGTGCCAGCGGTGGTAGGGGGGGAGCAGAA.